These T cell receptor beta chains were read from a single sample in a study of T cells in Graves' hyperthyroidism and ophthalmopathy. TCRdb re-derived calls from the multiplex PCR reads in MiXCR, one entry per CDR3 protein. Of over 500,000 distinct CDR3 sequences listed, about 14% are singletons. Material for sequencing was blood. The receptors were gathered from a woman in her 40s with Graves' hyperthyroidism. Both conserved end residues are part of each CDR3. The D gene is left open where the match is weak. Clone size is given for some rows only: seen once, a few or many times, or a class if the clone is expanded.

j_gene | d_gene | v_gene | abundance | CDR3aa | CDR3nt
TRBJ1-2 | . | TRBV29-1 | few | CSVYSWDNRNYGYTF | TGCAGCGTATATTCCTGGGACAACCGTAACTATGGCTACACCTTC
TRBJ1-2 | . | TRBV6-2/TRBV6-3 | . | CASGATDSRGYTF | TGTGCCAGCGGCGCGACGGACTCTAGGGGCTACACCTTC
TRBJ1-2 | . | TRBV30 | many | CAWNPTDANYGYTF | TGTGCCTGGAATCCCACCGATGCTAACTATGGCTACACCTTC
TRBJ1-1 | . | TRBV5-1 | few | CASSLVTSNEAFF | TGCGCCAGCAGCTTGGTGACATCTAATGAAGCTTTCTTT
TRBJ2-1 | . | TRBV10-3 | . | CAISESWGNEQFF | TGTGCCATCAGTGAGTCATGGGGCAATGAGCAGTTCTTC
TRBJ2-5 | TRBD2 | TRBV28 | many | CASSLTRTSLETQYF | TGTGCCAGCAGTTTAACAAGGACTAGCCTCGAGACCCAGTACTTC
TRBJ2-5 | TRBD2 | TRBV3-1 | many | CASSRPRLAGMETQYF | TGTGCCAGCAGCCGGCCTCGTCTAGCGGGAATGGAGACCCAGTACTTC
TRBJ2-1 | TRBD2 | TRBV11-3 | many | CASSGVAGGAGNEQFF | TGTGCCAGCAGCGGAGTAGCGGGAGGGGCAGGCAATGAGCAGTTCTTC
TRBJ2-5 | . | TRBV27 | many | CASSPPHGEETQYF | TGTGCCAGCAGTCCGCCGCACGGGGAGGAGACCCAGTACTTC
TRBJ2-1 | . | TRBV19 | . | CASRDYGGSYNEQFF | TGTGCCAGTAGGGATTACGGGGGTTCCTACAATGAGCAGTTCTTC
TRBJ1-2 | TRBD1 | TRBV28 | few | CASSSNGRQGGGYTF | TGTGCCAGCAGTTCGAACGGACGACAGGGAGGTGGCTACACCTTC
TRBJ1-2 | . | TRBV3-1 | many | CASSQTGPYYGYTF | TGTGCCAGCAGCCAAACGGGACCCTACTATGGCTACACCTTC
TRBJ1-1 | . | TRBV28 | . | CASTPGQNTEAFF | TGTGCCAGTACTCCGGGACAAAACACTGAAGCTTTCTTT
TRBJ2-7 | TRBD2 | TRBV2 | many | CASSDSGGEYEQYF | TGTGCCAGCAGTGATAGCGGGGGGGAGTACGAGCAGTACTTC
TRBJ2-7 | TRBD1 | TRBV11-2 | few | CASSLGFGQGRYEQYF | TGTGCCAGCAGCTTAGGTTTCGGACAGGGGCGATACGAGCAGTACTTC
TRBJ2-1 | . | TRBV28 | many | CASSPRTSYNEQFF | TGCGCCAGCAGCCCCAGGACATCTTACAATGAGCAGTTCTTC
TRBJ2-1 | . | TRBV9 | many | CASSSRRGQPYNEQFF | TGTGCCAGCAGCTCCCGTCGGGGGCAACCCTACAATGAGCAGTTCTTC
TRBJ1-2 | . | TRBV3-1 | few | CASSQASSVPSYGYTF | TGTGCCAGCAGCCAAGCATCTTCAGTTCCCTCATATGGCTACACCTTC
TRBJ1-1 | . | TRBV7-9 | . | CASSTMNTGAFF | TGTGCCAGCAGCACTATGAACACTGGAGCTTTCTTT
TRBJ1-4 | TRBD1 | TRBV2 | many | CASSVGTVPGEKLFF | TGTGCCAGCAGTGTGGGGACAGTCCCGGGTGAAAAACTGTTTTTT
TRBJ1-1 | . | TRBV19 | . | CASSREGGTEAFF | TGTGCCAGTAGTAGAGAGGGGGGCACTGAAGCTTTCTTT
TRBJ2-5 | TRBD2 | TRBV20-1 | many | CSARDPASGQETQYF | TGCAGTGCTAGAGATCCCGCTAGCGGCCAAGAGACCCAGTACTTC
TRBJ2-2 | . | TRBV13 | many | CASSFGPGTGELFF | TGTGCCAGCAGCTTCGGACCGGGCACCGGGGAGCTGTTTTTT
TRBJ2-5 | . | TRBV30 | few | CAWSTGEETQYF | TGTGCCTGGAGCACGGGAGAAGAGACCCAGTACTTC
TRBJ1-2 | . | TRBV5-4 | few | CASRQGPAGEPYGYTF | TGTGCCAGCAGACAGGGCCCCGCAGGAGAGCCCTATGGCTACACCTTC
TRBJ2-3 | . | TRBV6-5 | . | CASSFTRHTDTQYF | TGTGCCAGCAGTTTTACAAGGCATACAGATACGCAGTATTTT